This is a list of T cell receptor beta chains from one sample in a study of T-cell reconstitution after alpha-beta-depleted transplantation in children. A single record per CDR3 protein comes from TCRdb applying MiXCR to the PCR reads. The sample shows hundreds of thousands of distinct CDR3 sequences, roughly 13% of them seen only once. The specimen was PBMCs, mostly from graft donor cells, collected 360 days after TCRalphabeta/CD19-depleted stem cell transplant. Receptors were obtained from a male patient aged 10 to 17 who had a stem cell transplant for acute myeloid leukemia, so the T cells may come from the graft donor. CDR3s include the opening cysteine and the closing phenylalanine or tryptophan. Each record gives: V gene, D gene, CDR3 protein. The D gene is left open where the match is weak.

>TRBV7-2|NA
CASSLGGGDTEAFF
>TRBV6-2/TRBV6-3|NA
CASNHPGVETQYF
>TRBV12-3/TRBV12-4|TRBD2
CASSPATIAGRYEQYF
>TRBV20-1|TRBD2
CSAIKGLILLSYEQYF
>TRBV6-2/TRBV6-3|TRBD2
CASSYSAGGSFHEQYF
>TRBV7-6|TRBD2
CASSLSTGRTSGSAYEQYF
>TRBV20-1|NA
CSAIDFTTVSYEQYF
>TRBV29-1|TRBD1
CSVAPGQSYEQYF
>TRBV18|TRBD2
CASSHTGTSNGATDTQYF
>TRBV29-1|NA
CSVDGGGFGYTF
>TRBV29-1|TRBD1
CSVATGGNTEAFF